A selection of T cell receptor beta chains follows, all from one sample in a study of blood T cell repertoires in COVID-19. Sequencing was performed with immunoSEQ multiplex PCR; in TCRdb, only in-frame clones are kept and a portion is missing. This sample has about 190,000 clones, with less than 80% found just once. Material for sequencing was peripheral blood. The source of these receptors is a man aged 50 to 60 who had recovered from COVID-19. Both conserved end residues are part of each CDR3. Fields, in order: clone size, V gene, J gene, CDR3 length, D gene, CDR3 DNA, CDR3 protein. A D gene is named only where the DNA matches it firmly. Rows may omit the clone size; those that give it use once, few, many or a size class.

abundance: .; v_gene: TRBV9; j_gene: TRBJ2-7; len: 15; d_gene: TRBD1; CDR3nt: TGTGCCAGCAGCGTAGAAGGACAGGGGGTGTACGAGCAGTACTTC; CDR3aa: CASSVEGQGVYEQYF
abundance: .; v_gene: TRBV29-1; j_gene: TRBJ2-3; len: 16; d_gene: TRBD1; CDR3nt: TGCAGCGTTGAAGATGGTGGACAGGGGGCCCAAGATACGCAGTATTTT; CDR3aa: CSVEDGGQGAQDTQYF
abundance: .; v_gene: TRBV12-3/TRBV12-4; j_gene: TRBJ1-2; len: 13; d_gene: .; CDR3nt: TGTGCCAGTAGCCCGGCAGAGAACTATGGCTACACCTTC; CDR3aa: CASSPAENYGYTF
abundance: few; v_gene: TRBV19; j_gene: TRBJ1-4; len: 14; d_gene: TRBD1; CDR3nt: TGTGCCAGCTCTGGACAGGCAACTAATGAAAAACTGTTTTTT; CDR3aa: CASSGQATNEKLFF
abundance: .; v_gene: TRBV3-1/TRBV3-2; j_gene: TRBJ2-7; len: 14; d_gene: TRBD1; CDR3nt: TGTGCCAGCAGTGACAGGGGGAGCTCCTACGAGCAGTACTTC; CDR3aa: CASSDRGSSYEQYF
abundance: .; v_gene: TRBV7-2; j_gene: TRBJ1-6; len: 15; d_gene: .; CDR3nt: TGTGCCAGCAGCTTAATTCCAGGGGAAAATTCACCCCTCCACTTT; CDR3aa: CASSLIPGENSPLHF
abundance: .; v_gene: TRBV30; j_gene: TRBJ2-3; len: 15; d_gene: TRBD2; CDR3nt: TGTGCCTGGAGTAGCGGGAGGGAAGGCACAGATACGCAGTATTTT; CDR3aa: CAWSSGREGTDTQYF
abundance: .; v_gene: TRBV19; j_gene: TRBJ2-3; len: 19; d_gene: TRBD2; CDR3nt: TGTGCCAGTAGTATGCCCCGACGGACTAGCGGGAGGGAGGGAGATACGCAGTATTTT; CDR3aa: CASSMPRRTSGREGDTQYF
abundance: once; v_gene: TRBV19; j_gene: TRBJ2-5; len: 16; d_gene: .; CDR3nt: TGTGCCAGTAGTACATATCCCGGAGGCTGGCAAGAGACCCAGTACTTC; CDR3aa: CASSTYPGGWQETQYF
abundance: .; v_gene: TRBV7-2; j_gene: TRBJ2-7; len: 14; d_gene: TRBD1; CDR3nt: TGTGCCAGCAGCCCGGGACAGGGGGCCTACGAGCAGTACTTC; CDR3aa: CASSPGQGAYEQYF
abundance: .; v_gene: TRBV27; j_gene: TRBJ1-1; len: 13; d_gene: TRBD1; CDR3nt: TGTGCCAGCAGGCTGGACAGGGACACTGAAGCTTTCTTT; CDR3aa: CASRLDRDTEAFF
abundance: .; v_gene: TRBV28; j_gene: TRBJ1-1; len: 16; d_gene: .; CDR3nt: TGTGCCAGCAGTTCCCAAGGACAGCCGATGAACACTGAAGCTTTCTTT; CDR3aa: CASSSQGQPMNTEAFF
abundance: few; v_gene: TRBV2; j_gene: TRBJ2-1; len: 12; d_gene: TRBD2; CDR3nt: TGTGCCAGCAGTGAAGCCCGGACTAGCAAGTTCTTC; CDR3aa: CASSEARTSKFF
abundance: few; v_gene: TRBV7-3; j_gene: TRBJ2-7; len: 14; d_gene: TRBD2; CDR3nt: TGTGCCAGCAGCTCAACGCCTGCGGGAGGCGAGCAGTACTTC; CDR3aa: CASSSTPAGGEQYF
abundance: .; v_gene: TRBV10-3; j_gene: TRBJ1-2; len: 15; d_gene: TRBD1; CDR3nt: TGTGCCATCAGTGAGTCGGACAGGGTGGCCTATGGCTACACCTTC; CDR3aa: CAISESDRVAYGYTF
abundance: .; v_gene: TRBV19; j_gene: TRBJ2-7; len: 16; d_gene: TRBD2; CDR3nt: TGTGCCAGTAGTGGCCCGGGAGGCAGGGCCGGAGGCGAGCAGTACTTC; CDR3aa: CASSGPGGRAGGEQYF
abundance: few; v_gene: TRBV28; j_gene: TRBJ2-7; len: 16; d_gene: TRBD1; CDR3nt: TGTGCCAGCAGTCCCTGGAGGGGACAGGGGGCCAACGAGCAGTACTTC; CDR3aa: CASSPWRGQGANEQYF
abundance: .; v_gene: TRBV27; j_gene: TRBJ2-7; len: 14; d_gene: .; CDR3nt: TGTGCCAGCAGTTTATCTCGGAGCTCCTACGAGCAGTACTTC; CDR3aa: CASSLSRSSYEQYF
abundance: once; v_gene: TRBV19; j_gene: TRBJ1-2; len: 15; d_gene: .; CDR3nt: TGTGCCAGTAGTATAGTAGGTCGGACGGGGTCCGGCTACACCTTC; CDR3aa: CASSIVGRTGSGYTF
abundance: .; v_gene: TRBV19; j_gene: TRBJ2-5; len: 14; d_gene: .; CDR3nt: TGTGCCAGTAGTACGACAGGCGCCCAAGAGACCCAGTACTTC; CDR3aa: CASSTTGAQETQYF
abundance: once; v_gene: TRBV3-1/TRBV3-2; j_gene: TRBJ2-7; len: 12; d_gene: .; CDR3nt: TGTGCCAGCAGCCACAGCTCCTACGAGCAGTACTTC; CDR3aa: CASSHSSYEQYF
abundance: .; v_gene: TRBV7-7; j_gene: TRBJ1-3; len: 15; d_gene: .; CDR3nt: TGTGCCAGCAGCTTAGACTTCGGGGGTGGAAACACCATATATTTT; CDR3aa: CASSLDFGGGNTIYF
abundance: .; v_gene: TRBV29-1; j_gene: TRBJ1-1; len: 14; d_gene: .; CDR3nt: TGCAGCGTTGGATCGAGGGGGTTTAGCACTGAAGCTTTCTTT; CDR3aa: CSVGSRGFSTEAFF
abundance: .; v_gene: TRBV14; j_gene: TRBJ1-6; len: 16; d_gene: .; CDR3nt: TGTGCCAGCAGCCATGACGACAGGCCTTATAATTCACCCCTCCACTTT; CDR3aa: CASSHDDRPYNSPLHF
abundance: .; v_gene: TRBV19; j_gene: TRBJ2-2; len: 13; d_gene: .; CDR3nt: TGTGCCAGTAGTACCGCGAACACCGGGGAGCTGTTTTTT; CDR3aa: CASSTANTGELFF
abundance: .; v_gene: TRBV28; j_gene: TRBJ2-7; len: 17; d_gene: .; CDR3nt: TGTGCCAGCAGTACCTACTCTAAACGGGAAGTCCGGTACGAGCAGTACTTC; CDR3aa: CASSTYSKREVRYEQYF
abundance: .; v_gene: TRBV7-9; j_gene: TRBJ2-5; len: 16; d_gene: TRBD2; CDR3nt: TGTGCCAGCAGCCGGACTAGCGGGAGGCTACGTGAGACCCAGTACTTC; CDR3aa: CASSRTSGRLRETQYF
abundance: few; v_gene: TRBV27; j_gene: TRBJ2-1; len: 15; d_gene: .; CDR3nt: TGTGCCACCTCCGACAGTTCAAGCTCCTACAATGAGCAGTTCTTC; CDR3aa: CATSDSSSSYNEQFF
abundance: .; v_gene: TRBV7-2; j_gene: TRBJ1-2; len: 12; d_gene: .; CDR3nt: TGTGCCAGCAGCTTAGTTAACGGGGGCTACACCTTC; CDR3aa: CASSLVNGGYTF
abundance: .; v_gene: TRBV29-1; j_gene: TRBJ2-7; len: 14; d_gene: .; CDR3nt: TGCAGCGTTGAAGATCCTTTGTCCGCGGGGGAGCAGTACTTC; CDR3aa: CSVEDPLSAGEQYF
abundance: .; v_gene: TRBV10-3; j_gene: TRBJ1-4; len: 13; d_gene: .; CDR3nt: TGTGCCATCAGTGAGGACGCAGGGGAAAAACTGTTTTTT; CDR3aa: CAISEDAGEKLFF
abundance: .; v_gene: TRBV7-2; j_gene: TRBJ2-3; len: 16; d_gene: TRBD2; CDR3nt: TGTGCCAGCAGCTTGTGGACTAGCGAACGCACAGATACGCAGTATTTT; CDR3aa: CASSLWTSERTDTQYF
abundance: .; v_gene: TRBV3-1/TRBV3-2; j_gene: TRBJ2-3; len: 24; d_gene: TRBD2; CDR3nt: TGTGCCAGCAGCCAAGATAGGGGGTGGGGTCCGGGACAGGGACTAGCGGACCACACAGATACGCAGTATTTT; CDR3aa: CASSQDRGWGPGQGLADHTDTQYF